Listed below are T cell receptor beta chains from one sample, sequenced in a study of T-cell memory formation after mild COVID-19. MiXCR, applied by TCRdb to the 5' RACE reads, yields one record per CDR3 protein. The sample lists roughly 400,000 distinct CDR3 sequences; 20% to 25% were seen once. The sample was PBMCs or a T cell subset sorted from them (not recorded which). The receptors derive from an adult woman who had mild COVID-19 (a few samples of this study predate the infection). Cell type and time point are not known. CDR3s include the opening cysteine and the closing phenylalanine or tryptophan. A D gene is named only where the DNA matches it firmly. Some rows mark clone size as missing; the rest say once, few, many or name a class of expanded clone.

TRBV5-1	few	TRBJ1-5	-	TGCGCCAGCAGCTTGGGGGGAGACAGTTATCAGCCCCAGCATTTT	CASSLGGDSYQPQHF
TRBV4-1	-	TRBJ2-7	TRBD2	TGCGCCAGCAGCCAAGATAGAGCGGGAGGAATTTCCTACGAGCAGTACTTC	CASSQDRAGGISYEQYF
TRBV12-5	-	TRBJ2-2	TRBD2	TGTGCTAGTGGTAGGCTAGCGGGGGGGCCTAGCACCGGGGAGCTGTTTTTT	CASGRLAGGPSTGELFF
TRBV12-5	few	TRBJ1-1	-	TGTGCTAGTGGTCGCGACAGTGAAGCTTTCTTT	CASGRDSEAFF
TRBV27	-	TRBJ2-3	-	TGTGCCAGCAGACCCTGGGACCTGGTAGATACGCAGTATTTT	CASRPWDLVDTQYF
TRBV18	-	TRBJ2-1	-	TGTGCCAGCTCACCACTTTTGGGCGGAAATGAGCAGTTCTTC	CASSPLLGGNEQFF
TRBV7-2	-	TRBJ1-2	TRBD1	TGTGCCAGCAGCTACCGGACAGGGGGCAACTATGGCTACACCTTC	CASSYRTGGNYGYTF
TRBV6-5	many	TRBJ1-6	-	TGTGCCAGCAGTTTTTTAACGGGCCTGGGGGAATCACCCCTCCACTTT	CASSFLTGLGESPLHF
TRBV6-2/TRBV6-3	many	TRBJ2-7	TRBD1	TGTGCCAGCAGCCGAAGCCGGACAGGGACCTACGAGCAGTACTTC	CASSRSRTGTYEQYF
TRBV3-1	many	TRBJ2-2	TRBD1	TGTGCCAGCAGCCAAGGCTCCGGGACAGCCCCCGGGGAGCTGTTTTTT	CASSQGSGTAPGELFF